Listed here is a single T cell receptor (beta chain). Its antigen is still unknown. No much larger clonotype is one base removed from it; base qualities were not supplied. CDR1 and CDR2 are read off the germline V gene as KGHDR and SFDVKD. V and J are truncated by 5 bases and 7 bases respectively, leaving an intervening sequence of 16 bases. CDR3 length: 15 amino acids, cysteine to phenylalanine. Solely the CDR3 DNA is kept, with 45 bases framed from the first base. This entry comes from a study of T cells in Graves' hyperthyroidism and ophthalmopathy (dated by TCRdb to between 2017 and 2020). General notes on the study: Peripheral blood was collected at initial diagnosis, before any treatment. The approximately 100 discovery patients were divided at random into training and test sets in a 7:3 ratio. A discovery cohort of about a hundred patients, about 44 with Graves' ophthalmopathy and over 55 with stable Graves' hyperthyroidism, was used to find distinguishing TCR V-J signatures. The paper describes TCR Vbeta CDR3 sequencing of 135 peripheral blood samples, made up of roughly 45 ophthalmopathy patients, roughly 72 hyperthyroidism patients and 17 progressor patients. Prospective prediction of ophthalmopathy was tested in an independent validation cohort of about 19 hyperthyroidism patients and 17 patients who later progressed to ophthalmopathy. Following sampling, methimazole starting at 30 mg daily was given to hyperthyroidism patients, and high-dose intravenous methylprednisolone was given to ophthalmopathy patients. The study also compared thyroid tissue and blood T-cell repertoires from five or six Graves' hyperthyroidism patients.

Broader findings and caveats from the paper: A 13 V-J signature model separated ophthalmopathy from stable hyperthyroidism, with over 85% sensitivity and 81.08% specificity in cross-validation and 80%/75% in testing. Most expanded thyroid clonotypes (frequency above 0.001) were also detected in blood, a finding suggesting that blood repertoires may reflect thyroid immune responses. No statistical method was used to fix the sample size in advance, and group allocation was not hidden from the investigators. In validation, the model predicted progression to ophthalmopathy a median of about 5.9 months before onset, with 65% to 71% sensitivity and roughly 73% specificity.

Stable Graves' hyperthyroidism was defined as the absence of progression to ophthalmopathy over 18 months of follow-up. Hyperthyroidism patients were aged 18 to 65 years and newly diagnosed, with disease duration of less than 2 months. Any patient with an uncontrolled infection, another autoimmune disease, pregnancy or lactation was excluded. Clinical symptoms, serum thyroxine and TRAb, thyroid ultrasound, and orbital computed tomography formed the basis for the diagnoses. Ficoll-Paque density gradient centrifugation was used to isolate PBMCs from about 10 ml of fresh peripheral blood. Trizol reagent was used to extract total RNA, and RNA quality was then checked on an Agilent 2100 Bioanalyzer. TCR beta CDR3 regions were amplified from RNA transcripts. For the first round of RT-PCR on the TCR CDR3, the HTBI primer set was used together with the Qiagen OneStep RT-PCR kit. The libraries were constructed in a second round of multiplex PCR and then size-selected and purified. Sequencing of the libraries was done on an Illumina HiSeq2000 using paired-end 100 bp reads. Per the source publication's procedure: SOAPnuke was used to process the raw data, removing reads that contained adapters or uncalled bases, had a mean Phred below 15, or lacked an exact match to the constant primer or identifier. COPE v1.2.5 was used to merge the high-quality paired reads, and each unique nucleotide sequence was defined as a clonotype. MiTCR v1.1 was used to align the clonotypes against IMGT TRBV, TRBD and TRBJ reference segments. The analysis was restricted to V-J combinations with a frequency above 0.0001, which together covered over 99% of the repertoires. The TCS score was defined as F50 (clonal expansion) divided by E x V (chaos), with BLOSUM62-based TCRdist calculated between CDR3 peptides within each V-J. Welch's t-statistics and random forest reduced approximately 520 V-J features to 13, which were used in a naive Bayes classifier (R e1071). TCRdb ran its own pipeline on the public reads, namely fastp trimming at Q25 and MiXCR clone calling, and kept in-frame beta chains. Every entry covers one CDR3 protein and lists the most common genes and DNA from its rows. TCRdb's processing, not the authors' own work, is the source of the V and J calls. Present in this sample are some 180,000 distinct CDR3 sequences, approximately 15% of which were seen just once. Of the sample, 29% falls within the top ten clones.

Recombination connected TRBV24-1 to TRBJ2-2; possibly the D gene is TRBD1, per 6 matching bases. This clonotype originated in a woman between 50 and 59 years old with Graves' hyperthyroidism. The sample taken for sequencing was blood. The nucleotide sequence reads TGTGCCACCAGTGCTCCCACCGAGACAGGCGGGGAGCTGTTTTTT. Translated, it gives CATSAPTETGGELFF.